This T cell receptor (beta chain) stems from a study of blood T cell repertoires in COVID-19. Background on the study: Spain, Italy and the United States supplied samples that represented acute and convalescent COVID-19. T cells, B-cell-depleted T cells, or PBMCs provided the cDNA or gDNA that served as material.

The CDR3 has 15 residues. The J segment lost 3 bases and the V segment lost 3 bases, leaving 6 bases of the junction unmatched. The germline V gene encodes CDR1 SGDLS and CDR2 YYNGEE. Original handling: Researchers report that nucleated cell counts were estimated from reference gene primer amplification. The protocol was immunoSEQ multiplex PCR, while the TCRdb copy is restricted to in-frame clones and leaves out a portion. V and J calls and clone size come straight from that table; D and trimming were deduced from the DNA. The table lists 400,000 to 550,000 clones, around nine tenths of them singletons.

The clonotype was recovered from a woman aged 25 to 39 with acute or convalescent COVID-19. Input material: peripheral blood. This rearrangement joins TRBV9 to TRBJ2-1, with 7 bases identical to TRBD1. The chain's CDR3 is CASSARDSLYNEQFF. CDR3 in DNA: TGTGCCAGCAGCGCCCGGGACAGCCTCTACAATGAGCAGTTCTTC. The complete variable domain, with remaining parts taken from reference TRBV9 and TRBJ2-1, reads DSGVTQTPKHLITATGQRVTLRCSPRSGDLSVYWYQQSLDQGLQFLIQYYNGEERAKGNILERFSAQQFPDLHSELNLSSLELGDSALYFCASSARDSLYNEQFFGPGTRLTVL.